This T cell receptor (beta chain) was retrieved from a study of blood T cell repertoires in COVID-19. Produced via immunoSEQ multiplex PCR; TCRdb's table is partial and in-frame only. The sample shows approximately 120,000 clones, around 90% of them seen only once. Trimming took 4 bases from V and 5 from J, leaving 15 bases between them. This CDR3 contains 15 residues. Germline values: CDR1 LGHDT, CDR2 YNNKEL (reference sequence). Input material: peripheral blood. This TCR came from a human donor in a cohort sampled during active COVID-19. The rearrangement uses TRBV3-1 (or the pseudogene TRBV3-2) and TRBJ2-1; maybe TRBD2 (5 bases). CDR3 nucleotides: TGTGCCAGCAGCCCCGGAGGAGCGGCAAACAATGAGCAGTTCTTC. Residues: CASSPGGAANNEQFF.